The source of this T cell receptor beta chain is a study of vaccination effects on CD4 cells after COVID-19. Overall study context: In the ViraFEST assay, antigen-specific CD4+ clonotypes were identified by expansion after peptide-pool stimulation.

Trimming pared 0 bases from V and 3 bases from J, leaving 8 bases between. The CDR3 extends over 14 amino acids. In germline, CDR1 is SNHLY, CDR2 FYNNEI. After around 10 days in culture, the CD4+ T cells were isolated. Vaccinated recipients, who were negative for nucleocapsid antibodies, had no history of SARS-CoV-2 infection. Profiled with immunoSEQ multiplex PCR; TCRdb holds only in-frame clones, not every one. This table holds 35,000 to 40,000 clones, roughly 80% found once. As regards this clone: Its cognate antigen is unknown.

Findings and caveats of the study: Marked clonal contraction was seen in infection- and vaccine-induced clones late after vaccination. Of the vaccine-induced clones from healthy vaccinees, merely 1 of 255 recognized common cold coronaviruses as well.

The V call is TRBV2, the J call TRBJ1-2, with D perhaps TRBD1 (5 bases). Here the sequenced sample was CD4+ T cells from PBMCs cultured without peptide, taken before COVID-19 vaccination. The sequence derives from a human donor who received a COVID-19 vaccine. The DNA of the CDR3 is TGTGCCAGCAGTGAAGCAGGGGCTTACTATGGCTACACCTTC. The encoded protein is CASSEAGAYYGYTF.